This TCR beta chain was sequenced during a study of lymphopenia after photon versus proton radiotherapy. Study results and caveats: Oligoclonal CD8+ Temra expansion after nadir drove photon patients' diversity drop. Authors raise, but do not show, better survival with proton therapy.

Of note for this clone: Antigen specificity is unknown.

Generated by immunoSEQ multiplex PCR, the TCRdb table keeps only in-frame clones and is missing some. The sample yields about 30,000 clones, about 93% seen once. From germline, CDR1 is SNHLY and CDR2 FYNNEI. V lost 6 bases, J lost 0 bases, and 15 bases lay in between. The CDR3 totals 16 residues. This sequence originates from a woman between 50 and 59 years old with cholangiocarcinoma. The gene calls are TRBV2 and TRBJ1-3; D perhaps matches TRBD1 (5 bases). The sample here was peripheral blood, taken from a patient treated with photon-based radiotherapy. The CDR3 spells CASSRNGGISGNTIYF. CDR3 DNA: TGTGCCAGCAGCAGGAATGGGGGGATCTCTGGAAACACCATATATTTT.